The clone carrying this T cell receptor beta chain was seen a handful of times. Antigen specificity is unknown. This record belongs to a study of molecular identifiers for immune sequencing clone quantification. The CDR3 runs 15 residues. Trimming cost V 6 bases and J 3 bases; bases outside gene matches: 9. The V gene's germline CDR1 is MNHEY and CDR2 SMNVEV (reference sequence). Each CDR3 protein gets one entry after TCRdb re-called the PCR reads with MiXCR. Altogether hundreds of thousands of distinct CDR3 sequences are present, roughly 24% being singletons, with the ten largest covering approximately 0.74%. Study conclusions and caveats: Highly expanded clone sizes could end up underestimated if a barcode were shared by identical TCR molecules. Naive cells had under 1% of molecules in clones above 20 RNA copies, effectors over 97%.

Sorting captured naive CD8 T cells as CD8+CD4-CCR7+CD45RA+. The sample comprised naive CD8+ T cells from blood, with Jurkat cell RNA spiked in. The subset denotes: FACS-sorted CD8+CD4-CCR7+CD45RA+ naive T cells. This clonotype originated in a human donor in good health. Some libraries in this study had Jurkat cell RNA spiked in. This chain uses TRBV27 with TRBJ2-7, with 9 positions matching TRBD2. The CDR3 here is CASRTSGGTYYEQYF. The CDR3 nucleotides are TGTGCCAGCAGAACAAGCGGGGGGACCTACTACGAGCAGTACTTC.